These 10 T cell receptor beta chains came from one sample sequenced in a study of CD8 T cells in ankylosing spondylitis. Study-level points and caveats: Apparently characteristic of ankylosing spondylitis blood was a TCR beta motif (roughly 8 highly homologous variants).

What these receptors recognize is not known. TCRdb reanalysed the 5' RACE reads using MiXCR and keeps one entry per CDR3 protein. The sample has some 450,000 distinct CDR3 sequences, 15% to 20% seen once; the top ten hold 1%. The sample was blood, either unsorted or a sorted T cell fraction (not recorded which). The source of these receptors is a male donor with ankylosing spondylitis.

This clonotype was counted many times. This chain uses TRBV5-1 with TRBJ2-1; 13 bases map to TRBD2. J was trimmed by 7 bases and V by 3 bases; bases with no gene match: 13. Germline V gene data show CDR1 as SGHRS and CDR2 as YFSETQ. The CDR3 loop spans 18 amino acids. The CDR3 DNA reads as TGCGCCAGCAGCTCGCTAAGTGTGACTAGCGGGAGGTCAAATGAGCAGTTCTTC. This sequence encodes CASSSLSVTSGRSNEQFF.

This clonotype came up once. J is TRBJ1-1 and V is TRBV11-1, with D perhaps TRBD1 (5 bases). The germline V gene has CDR1 SGHAT and CDR2 FQDESV (reference sequence). The germline V and J ends were trimmed by 3 bases and 2 bases, with 22 bases remaining between them. The CDR3 runs to 18 residues. The CDR3 bases are TGTGCCAGCAGCTTTCGTTGGCAGGTGAAAGGGGAAAACACTGAAGCTTTCTTT. Its protein is CASSFRWQVKGENTEAFF.

This chain links TRBV7-9 with TRBJ1-1; D not certain. The germline gives CDR1 SEHNR, CDR2 FQNEAQ (reference sequence). V was cut by 7 bases and J by 2 bases, with 17 bases left in between. The CDR3 has 15 residues. The CDR3 DNA is TGTGCCAGCAATGCTTATCTGGCTAGAAACACTGAAGCTTTCTTT. This sequence encodes CASNAYLARNTEAFF.

This clonotype was observed a handful of times. J is TRBJ1-2 and V is TRBV27, with a weak D call TRBD1 (5 bases). The V end lost 5 bases, the J end lost 3 bases, and 10 bases lay between the germline ends. Germline assignment: CDR1 MNHEY and CDR2 SMNVEV (reference sequence). This CDR3 has 13 amino acids. This chain's CDR3 is CASSPGTYYGYTF. DNA for the CDR3: TGTGCCAGCAGTCCCGGGACCTACTATGGCTACACCTTC.

This rearrangement joins TRBV20-1 to TRBJ1-2; perhaps TRBD1 as D (6 bases). Deletions cut 5 bases from V and 0 bases from J, with 13 bases between. The CDR3 consists of 14 residues. Germline V gene sequence: CDR1 DFQATT, CDR2 SNEGSKA (reference sequence). The chain's CDR3 is CSAFGGRSNYGYTF. CDR3 nucleotides: TGCAGTGCTTTTGGGGGGCGGTCTAACTATGGCTACACCTTC.

This clonotype was observed many times. The chain uses TRBV12-3 or TRBV12-4 and TRBJ1-2; D call uncertain. CDR3 length: 16 amino acids. The V end was cut by 4 bases, the J end by 3 bases, with 18 bases between. CDR3 amino acids: CASSSSGRVRDYGYTF. The CDR3 nucleotides read TGTGCCAGCAGTTCCTCCGGGAGGGTACGTGACTATGGCTACACCTTC.

This clonotype was detected many times. V and J are TRBV15 and TRBJ2-7; 10 bases are shared with TRBD2. CDR3 size: 16 residues. Per germline, CDR1 LNHNV and CDR2 YYDKDF (reference sequence). The V gene end was trimmed by 4 bases and the J gene end by 5 bases; junction bases not matched to a gene: 11. Written as DNA, the CDR3 is TGTGCCACCAGCAAGACAATAGCGGGGGGCCTCAACGAGCAGTACTTC. As protein: CATSKTIAGGLNEQYF.

This clonotype appeared a few times. The CDR3 loop reads CASSYGLGGTEPYEQYF. The CDR3 DNA follows: TGTGCCAGCAGTTATGGCCTCGGGGGGACAGAGCCCTACGAGCAGTACTTC. This chain connects TRBV6-5 to TRBJ2-7; the D gene could be TRBD1 or TRBD2 (7 bases each). Germline V gives CDR1 MNHEY, CDR2 SVGAGI. CDR3 size: 17 residues. The germline V and J ends were trimmed by 3 bases and 2 bases, with 20 bases remaining between them.

This clonotype was observed a few times. CDR3 residues: CASSLRTGGSMNTEAFF. The CDR3 nucleotides are TGTGCCAGCAGCCTTCGGACAGGGGGGTCCATGAACACTGAAGCTTTCTTT. The J gene is TRBJ1-1, the V gene TRBV5-6; TRBD1 aligns across 10 bases. With V trimmed by 4 bases and J by 0 bases, 9 bases remained unmatched. This CDR3 has 17 amino acids. The germline V gene encodes CDR1 SGHDT and CDR2 YYEEEE.

The chain uses TRBV20-1 and TRBJ2-1, with D possibly matching TRBD2 (5 bases). The germline V and J ends were trimmed by 8 bases and 8 bases, with 13 bases remaining between them. This CDR3 region has 11 residues. In germline, CDR1 is DFQATT, CDR2 SNEGSKA (reference sequence). The CDR3, as DNA: TGCAGTCCAATGGTCGGGGATGAGCAGTTCTTC. The encoded protein is CSPMVGDEQFF.